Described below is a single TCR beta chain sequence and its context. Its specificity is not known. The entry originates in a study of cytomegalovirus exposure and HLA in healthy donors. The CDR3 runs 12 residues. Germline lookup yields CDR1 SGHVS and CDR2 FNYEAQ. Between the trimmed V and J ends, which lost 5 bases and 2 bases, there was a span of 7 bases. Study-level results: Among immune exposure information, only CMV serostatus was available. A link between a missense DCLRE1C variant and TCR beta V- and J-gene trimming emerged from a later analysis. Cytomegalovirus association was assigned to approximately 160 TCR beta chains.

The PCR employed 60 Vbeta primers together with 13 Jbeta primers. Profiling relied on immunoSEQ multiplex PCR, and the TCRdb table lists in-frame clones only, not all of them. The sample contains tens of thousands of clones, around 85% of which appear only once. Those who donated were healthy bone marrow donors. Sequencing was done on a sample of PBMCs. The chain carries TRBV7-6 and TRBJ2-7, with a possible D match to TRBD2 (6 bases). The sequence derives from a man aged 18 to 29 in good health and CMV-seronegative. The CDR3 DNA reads TGTGCCAGCAGCCGACTAGCCTACGAGCAGTACTTC. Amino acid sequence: CASSRLAYEQYF. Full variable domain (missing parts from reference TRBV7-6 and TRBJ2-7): GAGVSQSPRYKVTKRGQDVALRCDPISGHVSLYWYRQALGQGPEFLTYFNYEAQQDKSGLPNDRFSAERPEGSISTLTIQRTEQRDSAMYRCASSRLAYEQYFGPGTRLTVT.